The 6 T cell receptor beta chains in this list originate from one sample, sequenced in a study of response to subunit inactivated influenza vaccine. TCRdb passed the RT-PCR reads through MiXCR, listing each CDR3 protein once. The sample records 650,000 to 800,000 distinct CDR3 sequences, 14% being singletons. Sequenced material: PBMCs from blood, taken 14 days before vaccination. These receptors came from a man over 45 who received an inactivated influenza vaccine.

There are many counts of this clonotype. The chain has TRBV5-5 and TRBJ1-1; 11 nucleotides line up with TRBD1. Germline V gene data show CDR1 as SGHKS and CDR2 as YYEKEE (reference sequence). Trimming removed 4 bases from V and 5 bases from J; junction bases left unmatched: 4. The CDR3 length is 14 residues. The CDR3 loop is CASSKGTGGTEAFF. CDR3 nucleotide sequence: TGTGCCAGCAGCAAAGGGACAGGGGGGACTGAAGCTTTCTTT.

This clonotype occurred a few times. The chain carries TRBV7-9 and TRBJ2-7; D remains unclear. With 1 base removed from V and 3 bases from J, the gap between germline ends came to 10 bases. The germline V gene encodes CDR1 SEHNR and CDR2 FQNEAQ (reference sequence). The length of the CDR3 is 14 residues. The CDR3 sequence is CASSLGWASYEQYF. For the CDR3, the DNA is TGTGCCAGCAGCTTAGGCTGGGCAAGCTACGAGCAGTACTTC. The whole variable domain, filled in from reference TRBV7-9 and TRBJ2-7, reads DTGVSQNPRHKITKRGQNVTFRCDPISEHNRLYWYRQTLGQGPEFLTYFQNEAQLEKSRLLSDRFSAERPKGSFSTLEIQRTEQGDSAMYLCASSLGWASYEQYFGPGTRLTVT.

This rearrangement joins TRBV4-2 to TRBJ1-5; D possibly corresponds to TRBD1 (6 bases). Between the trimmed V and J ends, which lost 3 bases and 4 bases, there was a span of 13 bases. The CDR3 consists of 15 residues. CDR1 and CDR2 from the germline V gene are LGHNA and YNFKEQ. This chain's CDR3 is CASSQGDKLNQPQHF. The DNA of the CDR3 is TGTGCCAGCAGCCAGGGGGACAAGCTAAATCAGCCCCAGCATTTT.

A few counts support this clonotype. Here the CDR3 DNA reads TGTGCCAGCAGCTTGAGAAGATTGAACACTGAAGCTTTCTTT. Its translation is CASSLRRLNTEAFF. The V call is TRBV5-6, the J call TRBJ1-1; no clear D gene. CDR1 and CDR2 from the germline V gene are SGHDT and YYEEEE. The V gene lost 1 base and the J gene lost 0 bases, with 7 bases spanning the gap. The CDR3 totals 14 residues.

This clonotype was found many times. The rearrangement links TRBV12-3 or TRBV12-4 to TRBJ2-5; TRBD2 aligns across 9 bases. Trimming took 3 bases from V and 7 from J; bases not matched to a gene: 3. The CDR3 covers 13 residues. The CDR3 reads CASSFSGSGTQYF. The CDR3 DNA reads TGTGCCAGCAGTTTTAGCGGGAGCGGGACCCAGTACTTC.

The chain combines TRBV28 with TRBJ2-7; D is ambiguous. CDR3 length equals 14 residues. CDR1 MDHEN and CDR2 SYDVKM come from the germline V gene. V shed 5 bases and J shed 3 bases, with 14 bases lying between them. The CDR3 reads CASSPPSANYEQYF. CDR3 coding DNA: TGTGCCAGCAGTCCCCCATCAGCCAACTACGAGCAGTACTTC.